This TCR beta chain was retrieved from a study of OX40 agonist ivuxolimab in advanced cancers. Study details: Dose-escalation cases comprised hepatocellular carcinoma, melanoma, renal cell or head and neck cancer. Prior checkpoint blockade (anti-PD-1, anti-PD-L1 or anti-CTLA-4) was permitted; approximately 40% had it. Findings of the study overall: Expanded peripheral T cells had an undetermined antigen specificity.

Autoimmune disease history or systemic immunosuppression meant exclusion. Concerning this clone: The antigen remains unidentified.

Germline CDR1 MDHEN, CDR2 SYDVKM. The CDR3 totals 12 residues. The junction had 5 bases not matched to a gene; V was cut back by 9 bases and J by 7 bases. This table comes from immunoSEQ multiplex PCR, and its TCRdb copy is limited to in-frame clones, with some not included. The repertoire holds over 60,000 clones, with 80% to 85% as singletons. The sequenced sample was CD4+ or CD8+ T cells sorted from blood, obtained in a trial of the OX40 agonist ivuxolimab. The origin of this receptor is an adult with an advanced solid tumor such as melanoma, head and neck, liver or kidney cancer. The rearrangement uses TRBV28 and TRBJ2-4, with 8 bases that match TRBD2. This CDR3 is CASAGGLNIQYF. DNA for the CDR3: TGTGCCAGTGCGGGGGGCTTGAACATTCAGTACTTC.